The 3 T cell receptor beta chains given below trace back to one sample, sequenced in a study of shared clonotypes between healthy human individuals. Sequenced by immunoSEQ multiplex PCR; TCRdb stores in-frame clones only, minus some. The sample shows around 430,000 clones, 79% of them seen only once. The sample was PBMCs. The receptors stem from a woman in her thirties or forties in good health. Some clones in this sample may be carry-over from other donors' samples.

The chain joins TRBV27 to TRBJ2-7, with TRBD2 matching 8 bases. The germline gives CDR1 MNHEY, CDR2 SMNVEV (reference sequence). The CDR3 length is 16 residues. The trim removed 5 bases at V and 0 bases at J, leaving 9 bases unmatched. The CDR3 sequence: CASSRLGLASSYEQYF. Written as DNA, the CDR3 is TGTGCCAGCAGTCGACTCGGACTAGCCTCCTCCTACGAGCAGTACTTC.

V and J are TRBV5-1 and TRBJ2-1; TRBD2 is a possible D gene (6 bases). Per germline, CDR1 SGHRS and CDR2 YFSETQ. The CDR3 runs 16 residues. The V gene lost 3 bases and the J gene lost 6 bases, with 19 bases spanning the gap. CDR3 amino acids: CASSYGGRTAVNEQFF. CDR3 coding DNA: TGCGCCAGCAGCTATGGAGGGAGGACGGCAGTCAATGAGCAGTTCTTC.

This clone was counted a single time. This sequence joins TRBV11-1 and TRBJ2-1; D is undetermined. Germline V gene sequence: CDR1 SGHAT, CDR2 FQDESV (reference sequence). This CDR3 contains 13 residues. Trimming pared 8 bases from V and 2 bases from J, leaving 10 bases between. CDR3 sequence: CASGLPPYNEQFF. CDR3 nucleotide sequence: TGTGCCAGCGGGCTACCTCCCTACAATGAGCAGTTCTTC. The full variable domain, rest sourced from reference TRBV11-1 and TRBJ2-1, is EAEVAQSPRYKITEKSQAVAFWCDPISGHATLYWYRQILGQGPELLVQFQDESVVDDSQLPKDRFSAERLKGVDSTLKIQPAELGDSAMYLCASGLPPYNEQFFGPGTRLTVL.